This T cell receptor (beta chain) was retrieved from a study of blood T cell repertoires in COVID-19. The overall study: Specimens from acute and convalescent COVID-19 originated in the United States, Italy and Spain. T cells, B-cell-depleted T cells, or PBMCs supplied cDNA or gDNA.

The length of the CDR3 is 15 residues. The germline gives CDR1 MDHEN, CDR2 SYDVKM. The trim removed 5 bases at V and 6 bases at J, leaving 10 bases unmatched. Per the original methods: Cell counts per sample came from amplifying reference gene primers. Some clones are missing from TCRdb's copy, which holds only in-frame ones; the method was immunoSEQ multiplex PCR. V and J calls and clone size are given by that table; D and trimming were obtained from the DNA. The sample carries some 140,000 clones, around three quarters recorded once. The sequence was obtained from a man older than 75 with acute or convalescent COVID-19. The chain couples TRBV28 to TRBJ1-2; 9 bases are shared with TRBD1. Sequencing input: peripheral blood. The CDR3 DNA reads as TGTGCCAGCAGTGCACCGGGACAGGGTTTAGATGGCTACACCTTC. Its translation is CASSAPGQGLDGYTF.